This is a list of T cell receptor beta chains from one sample in a study of siplizumab effects on memory and regulatory T cells. TCRdb's copy holds only in-frame clones and misses some; the assay was immunoSEQ multiplex PCR. The sample comprises some 100,000 clones, about 91% of which are singletons, and around 0.77% rests with the top ten. Sample: Tregs sorted from blood. These receptors originate from a human donor in good health. The CDR3 runs from the conserved cysteine through the conserved F or W. The size of a clone is reported for some rows only, either as once, few or many, or as a class for expanded clones.

j_call: TRBJ2-5
v_call: TRBV15
clone_size: -
cdr3_aa: CATSRVKETQYF

j_call: TRBJ1-2
v_call: TRBV5-1
clone_size: -
cdr3_aa: CASSWQGEDYGYTF

j_call: TRBJ2-7
v_call: TRBV19
clone_size: -
cdr3_aa: CASSGWSDGSYEQYF

j_call: TRBJ2-6
v_call: TRBV6-5
clone_size: -
cdr3_aa: CASSYSSLSGANVLTF

j_call: TRBJ2-1
v_call: TRBV13
clone_size: -
cdr3_aa: CASSWGKTGWDNEQFF

j_call: TRBJ1-1
v_call: TRBV6-1
clone_size: once
cdr3_aa: CASLEGWAANEAFF

j_call: TRBJ2-5
v_call: TRBV5-4
clone_size: -
cdr3_aa: CASSLVVQETQYF

j_call: TRBJ2-3
v_call: TRBV5-1
clone_size: -
cdr3_aa: CASSLAKVAGVTDTQYF

j_call: TRBJ1-2
v_call: TRBV6-5
clone_size: -
cdr3_aa: CASSKTGTLFGYTF

j_call: TRBJ2-1
v_call: TRBV6-4
clone_size: -
cdr3_aa: CASSDWSGPESEQFF

j_call: TRBJ2-5
v_call: TRBV5-6
clone_size: -
cdr3_aa: CASSPDNGTSVMETQYF

j_call: TRBJ2-1
v_call: TRBV6-5
clone_size: -
cdr3_aa: CASSRVLDEQFF

j_call: TRBJ2-1
v_call: TRBV4-1
clone_size: -
cdr3_aa: CASSTQTGSHEQFF

j_call: TRBJ1-5
v_call: TRBV6-1
clone_size: -
cdr3_aa: CAISAGTGGYQPQHF

j_call: TRBJ2-5
v_call: TRBV28
clone_size: once
cdr3_aa: CASSLRGAQETQYF

j_call: TRBJ2-1
v_call: TRBV15
clone_size: once
cdr3_aa: CATSGGGKYYNEQFF

j_call: TRBJ1-1
v_call: TRBV10-3
clone_size: -
cdr3_aa: CATSDSTEAFF

j_call: TRBJ2-1
v_call: TRBV6-5
clone_size: -
cdr3_aa: CASSRGSAENEQFF

j_call: TRBJ1-2
v_call: TRBV7-3
clone_size: -
cdr3_aa: CASSSSRNYGYTF

j_call: TRBJ2-7
v_call: TRBV7-9
clone_size: -
cdr3_aa: CASSLGGGTGAIFYEQYF

j_call: TRBJ2-2
v_call: TRBV28
clone_size: -
cdr3_aa: CASSLVRGRAGELFF

j_call: TRBJ2-7
v_call: TRBV5-1
clone_size: -
cdr3_aa: CASSLAEGSEQYF

j_call: TRBJ1-4
v_call: TRBV6-6
clone_size: -
cdr3_aa: CASSKRTFTTNEKLFF

j_call: TRBJ1-2
v_call: TRBV5-1
clone_size: -
cdr3_aa: CASSLAPAHGYTF

j_call: TRBJ2-7
v_call: TRBV27
clone_size: -
cdr3_aa: CASSFGVGQGYEQYF

j_call: TRBJ2-7
v_call: TRBV28
clone_size: -
cdr3_aa: CASSHYEQYF

j_call: TRBJ2-7
v_call: TRBV11-2
clone_size: -
cdr3_aa: CASSLDRPGHSYEQYF

j_call: TRBJ1-5
v_call: TRBV10-2
clone_size: -
cdr3_aa: CASRTGVTGQPQHF

j_call: TRBJ2-7
v_call: TRBV25-1
clone_size: -
cdr3_aa: CASSEAGNGEQYF

j_call: TRBJ2-5
v_call: TRBV19
clone_size: -
cdr3_aa: CASQGTGRGFSETQYF

j_call: TRBJ2-3
v_call: TRBV11-1
clone_size: -
cdr3_aa: CASSLGSGRPADTQYF

j_call: TRBJ2-1
v_call: TRBV7-9
clone_size: many
cdr3_aa: CASSLAGFAYNEQFF

j_call: TRBJ2-1
v_call: TRBV18
clone_size: -
cdr3_aa: CASSPLGFWGAGNEQFF

j_call: TRBJ1-1
v_call: TRBV5-6
clone_size: -
cdr3_aa: CASSLTGAGRTEAFF

j_call: TRBJ2-7
v_call: TRBV30
clone_size: few
cdr3_aa: CAWTRQAAYEQYF

j_call: TRBJ2-3
v_call: TRBV28
clone_size: -
cdr3_aa: CASQYRNTDTQYF

j_call: TRBJ1-1
v_call: TRBV2
clone_size: -
cdr3_aa: CASSGTGGIEAFF

j_call: TRBJ1-2
v_call: TRBV6-6
clone_size: -
cdr3_aa: CASSYSGTDSYGYTF

j_call: TRBJ2-3
v_call: TRBV29-1
clone_size: -
cdr3_aa: CSVQRGYTTDTQYF

j_call: TRBJ2-1
v_call: TRBV6-6
clone_size: -
cdr3_aa: CASSYGQFRYNEQFF

j_call: TRBJ2-5
v_call: TRBV19
clone_size: -
cdr3_aa: CASSIWLAGAETQYF

j_call: TRBJ2-1
v_call: TRBV9
clone_size: once
cdr3_aa: CASSVGMRLEQFF

j_call: TRBJ2-3
v_call: TRBV6-5
clone_size: -
cdr3_aa: CAAQRRSADTQYF

j_call: TRBJ2-7
v_call: TRBV19
clone_size: few
cdr3_aa: CASSTTGGVHEQYF

j_call: TRBJ2-7
v_call: TRBV11-2
clone_size: -
cdr3_aa: CASSLAGVSYEQYF

j_call: TRBJ1-4
v_call: TRBV6-5
clone_size: -
cdr3_aa: CASGGQGVIGEKLFF

j_call: TRBJ1-1
v_call: TRBV2
clone_size: -
cdr3_aa: CASRRELNTEAFF

j_call: TRBJ1-2
v_call: TRBV30
clone_size: -
cdr3_aa: CAGRGQGSNYGYTF

j_call: TRBJ2-1
v_call: TRBV7-2
clone_size: -
cdr3_aa: CASSLGKTTDNEQFF

j_call: TRBJ2-2
v_call: TRBV27
clone_size: -
cdr3_aa: CASSSRQGLETGELFF

j_call: TRBJ2-1
v_call: TRBV2
clone_size: -
cdr3_aa: CASSERGGSIDNEQFF

j_call: TRBJ2-5
v_call: TRBV27
clone_size: -
cdr3_aa: CASSSFSGSRETQYF